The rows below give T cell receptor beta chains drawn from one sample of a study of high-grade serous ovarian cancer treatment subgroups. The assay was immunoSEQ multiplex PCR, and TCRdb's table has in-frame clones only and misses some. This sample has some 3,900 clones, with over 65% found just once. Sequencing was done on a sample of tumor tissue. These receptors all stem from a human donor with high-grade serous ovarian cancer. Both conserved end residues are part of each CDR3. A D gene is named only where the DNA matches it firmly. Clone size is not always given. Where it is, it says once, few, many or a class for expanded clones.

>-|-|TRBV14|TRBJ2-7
TGTGCCAGCAGCCAACTCTACGAGCAGTACTTC
CASSQLYEQYF
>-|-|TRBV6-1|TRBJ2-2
TGTGCCAGCAGTGAAAAGGGCGAAACCGGGGAGCTGTTTTTT
CASSEKGETGELFF
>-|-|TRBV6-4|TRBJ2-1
TGTGCCAGCAGTGTCACAGGGGAGGCGGATGAGCAGTTCTTC
CASSVTGEADEQFF
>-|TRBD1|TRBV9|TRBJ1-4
TGTGCCAGCAGCCCAGGGACAGGGGGGGATGAAAAACTGTTTTTT
CASSPGTGGDEKLFF
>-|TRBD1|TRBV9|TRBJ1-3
TGTGCCAGCAGCGGGCGGGACAGGGGAACTGGAAACACCATATATTTT
CASSGRDRGTGNTIYF
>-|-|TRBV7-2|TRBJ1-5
TGTGCCAGCAGCTTGGGATGGGACACCAATCAGCCCCAGCATTTT
CASSLGWDTNQPQHF
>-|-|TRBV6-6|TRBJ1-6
TGTGCCAGCAAGTCAGGGAATGATAATTCACCCCTCCACTTT
CASKSGNDNSPLHF
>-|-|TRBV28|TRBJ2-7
TGTGCCAGCAGTTTACGCTTTCCCTACTACGAGCAGTACTTC
CASSLRFPYYEQYF
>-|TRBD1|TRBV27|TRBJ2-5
TGTGCCAGCAGTTTAGGGACAGGGGGCGTTGAGACCCAGTACTTC
CASSLGTGGVETQYF
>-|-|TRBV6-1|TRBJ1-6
TGTGCCAGCACCCTAGACAGCTCCTATAATTCACCCCTCCACTTT
CASTLDSSYNSPLHF
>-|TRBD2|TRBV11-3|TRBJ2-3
TGTGCCAGCAGCTTGGGGACTAGCGGCCGCACAGATACGCAGTATTTT
CASSLGTSGRTDTQYF
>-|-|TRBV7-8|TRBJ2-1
TGTGCCAGCAGCTTTGGGCCCCCGCCCTACAATGAGCAGTTCTTC
CASSFGPPPYNEQFF
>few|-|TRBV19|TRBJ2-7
TGTGCTACGAGGGGGGACGCCTACGAGCAGTACTTC
CATRGDAYEQYF
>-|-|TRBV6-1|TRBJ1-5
TGTGCCAGCAGTGGGGCCATCTATCAGCCCCAGCATTTT
CASSGAIYQPQHF
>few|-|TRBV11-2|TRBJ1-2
TGTGCCAGCAGCCCAGGAGGGGACACCATCTATGGCTACACCTTC
CASSPGGDTIYGYTF
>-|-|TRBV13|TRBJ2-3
TGTGCCAGCAGCTTAATTCTCCAACGCACAGATACGCAGTATTTT
CASSLILQRTDTQYF
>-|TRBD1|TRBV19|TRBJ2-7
TGTGCGAGCAGGGCACTAGACAGGGTCGAGCAGTACTTC
CASRALDRVEQYF
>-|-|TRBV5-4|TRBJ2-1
TGTGCCAGCAGCCCACGCCCCGGAGAGAGCGTCGACAATGAGCAGTTCTTC
CASSPRPGESVDNEQFF
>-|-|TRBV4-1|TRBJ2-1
TGCGCCAGCCGGGGGCGAAGGTACAATGAGCAGTTCTTC
CASRGRRYNEQFF
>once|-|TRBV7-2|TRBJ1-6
TGTGCCAGCAGCGAAGTGGGCAATTCACCCCTCCACTTT
CASSEVGNSPLHF
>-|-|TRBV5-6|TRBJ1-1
TGTGCCAGCAGGGAGGGGTCCGGCCGCCCGAACACTGAAGCTTTCTTT
CASREGSGRPNTEAFF
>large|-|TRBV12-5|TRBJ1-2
TGTGCTAGTGGTCCCGGGGGAGGGGTTATTGGCTACACCTTC
CASGPGGGVIGYTF
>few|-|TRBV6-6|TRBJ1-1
TGTGCCAGCACCCATAGCCCGGCGAACACTGAAGCTTTCTTT
CASTHSPANTEAFF
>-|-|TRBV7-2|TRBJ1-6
TGTGCCAGCAGCTTAGAAGGACGCCCAAATTCACCCCTCCACTTT
CASSLEGRPNSPLHF
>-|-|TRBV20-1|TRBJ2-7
TGCAGTGCTGAACATCAGGACGAGCAGTACTTC
CSAEHQDEQYF
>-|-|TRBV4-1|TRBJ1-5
TGCGCCAGCAGCCAAGTCCCCCTCTGGATGACAGATAATAGCAATCAGCCCCAGCATTTT
CASSQVPLWMTDNSNQPQHF
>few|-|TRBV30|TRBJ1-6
TGTGCCTGGAGTGTCAGGGGCTACAATTCACCCCTCCACTTT
CAWSVRGYNSPLHF
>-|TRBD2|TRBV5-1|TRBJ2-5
TGCGCCAGCAGCTTGGCCCCTAGCGGGGGACTTATATCAGAGACCCAGTACTTC
CASSLAPSGGLISETQYF
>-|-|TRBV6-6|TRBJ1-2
TGTGCCACCTTCTCCGGGCCCAACTATGGCTACACCTTC
CATFSGPNYGYTF
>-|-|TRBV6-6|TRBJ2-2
TGTGCCAGCAGCCCCAGGGGGGGTGTCCTGTCCGGGGAGCTGTTTTTT
CASSPRGGVLSGELFF